Following are 22 T cell receptor beta chains from one sample sequenced in a study of Graves' ophthalmopathy and Graves' hyperthyroidism. TCR beta CDR3 regions were amplified from RNA transcripts. HTBI-primed RT-PCR formed the first round, and a multiplex PCR formed the second. TCRdb processed the multiplex PCR reads anew with MiXCR; each CDR3 protein has one entry. The table includes around 1.1 million distinct CDR3 sequences, about 35% detected once. The sample was peripheral blood or thyroid tissue (not recorded which). These receptor sequences come from an adult man with Graves' hyperthyroidism.

The chain is built from TRBV24-1 and TRBJ2-3, with D perhaps TRBD1 (5 bases). This CDR3 region has 16 residues. Germline CDR1 reads KGHDR; CDR2 reads SFDVKD. V was pared by 1 base and J by 4 bases, with 14 bases between. CDR3 sequence (DNA): TGTGCCACCAGTGATTTTGGCGCAGGGTGGGCAGATACGCAGTATTTT. Amino acid sequence: CATSDFGAGWADTQYF.

The rearrangement uses TRBV29-1 and TRBJ2-7, with a tentative D call TRBD2 (5 bases). Per germline, CDR1 SQVTM and CDR2 ANQGSEA. This CDR3 spans 12 amino acids. V shed 5 bases and J shed 5 bases, with 13 bases lying between them. The CDR3 nucleotides read TGCAGCGTTTTAGAGGGCCGTGACGAGCAGTACTTC. Its protein product is CSVLEGRDEQYF.

Regarding this clonotype: This sequence may be a read error, since a much larger clone differs from it by one base. The chain couples TRBV7-9 to TRBJ2-7; 7 bases align to TRBD1. The CDR3 spans 12 residues. The germline V gene has CDR1 SEHNR and CDR2 FQNEAQ (reference sequence). For the CDR3, the DNA is TGCGCCAACACAGGGGATCGGTACGAGCAGTACTTC. Encoded protein: CANTGDRYEQYF.

This clonotype was seen repeatedly, ten times or more. The rearrangement joins TRBV7-9 to TRBJ1-1; D is ambiguous. The CDR3 consists of 13 residues. In germline, CDR1 is SEHNR, CDR2 FQNEAQ (reference sequence). The germline V and J ends were trimmed by 5 bases and 4 bases, with 11 bases remaining between them. The CDR3 here is CASSRGDSTEAFF. The CDR3 nucleotides are TGTGCCAGCAGCCGGGGTGATAGCACTGAAGCTTTCTTT.

The genes are TRBV5-5 and TRBJ2-7, with D possibly TRBD1 on 6 matching bases. V lost 4 bases and J lost 0, with 11 bases in between. The CDR3 has 14 amino acids. Looked up from germline, CDR1 is SGHKS and CDR2 is YYEKEE (reference sequence). This CDR3 reads CASSGGQNSYEQYF. CDR3 bases: TGTGCCAGCAGCGGTGGACAGAACTCCTACGAGCAGTACTTC.

Note on this clonotype: This is likely an artifact of a read error, given a far larger clone one base away. The gene calls are TRBV12-3 or TRBV12-4 and TRBJ2-7, with TRBD2 as a possible D gene (5 bases). The CDR3 is 13 amino acids. The DNA of the CDR3 is TGTGCCAGCAGCCAAGAGGGCGGATACGGGCAGTACTTC. Translation: CASSQEGGYGQYF.

The table lists this clonotype with a few counts. The chain joins TRBV7-8 to TRBJ2-7; D is uncertain. Trimming removed 1 base at V and 4 bases at J, with 17 bases between. CDR1 is SGHVS and CDR2 is FQNEAQ in the germline V gene. This CDR3 has 16 amino acids. Here the CDR3 reads CASSLVWPSPVYEQYF. The CDR3 DNA reads TGTGCCAGCAGCTTAGTGTGGCCTTCCCCCGTATACGAGCAGTACTTC.

This clonotype came up many times. The rearrangement links TRBV20-1 to TRBJ2-7; TRBD2 matches at 8 bases. V shed 0 bases, J shed 4 bases, and the junction held 5 bases outside the gene matches. Germline CDR1 reads DFQATT; CDR2 reads SNEGSKA (reference sequence). The length of the CDR3 is 14 residues. The CDR3 protein is CSAREGSGKYEQYF. CDR3 nucleotides: TGCAGTGCTAGAGAAGGTAGCGGGAAGTACGAGCAGTACTTC.

There are many counts of this clonotype. The gene calls are TRBV20-1 and TRBJ2-7, with 11 bases matching TRBD2. With V trimmed by 6 bases and J by 2 bases, 6 bases remained unmatched. Germline V gene data show CDR1 as DFQATT and CDR2 as SNEGSKA (reference sequence). The CDR3 totals 14 residues. The CDR3 DNA is TGCAGTGCCCACTCTAGCGGGAGGACCTACGAGCAGTACTTC. Protein: CSAHSSGRTYEQYF.

The rearrangement joins TRBV15 to TRBJ2-7, with D possibly being TRBD2 (6 bases). The CDR3 is made up of 14 amino acids. With 0 bases removed from V and 1 base from J, the gap between germline ends came to 7 bases. Germline CDR1 is LNHNV and CDR2 is YYDKDF (reference sequence). The CDR3 nucleotides are TGTGCCACCAGCAGAGACGGGACTTCCTACGAGCAGTACTTC. Its translation: CATSRDGTSYEQYF.

This clonotype was detected many times. J is TRBJ1-5 and V is TRBV15; D ambiguous. CDR3 length equals 14 residues. V lost 1 base and J lost 2, with 6 bases in between. CDR1 and CDR2 (germline): LNHNV, YYDKDF (reference sequence). The CDR3 nucleotides read TGTGCCACCAGCAGAGTAACGGGCAATCAGCCCCAGCATTTT. Translated, it gives CATSRVTGNQPQHF. Supplemented by reference TRBV15 and TRBJ1-5, the full variable domain reads DAMVIQNPRYQVTQFGKPVTLSCSQTLNHNVMYWYQQKSSQAPKLLFHYYDKDFNNEADTPDNFQSRRPNTSFCFLDIRSPGLGDTAMYLCATSRVTGNQPQHFGDGTRLSIL.

This clonotype was recorded at least ten times. The genes are TRBV4-3 and TRBJ2-7; the match to TRBD1 covers 7 bases. This CDR3 spans 15 amino acids. V was pared by 2 bases and J by 2 bases, with 6 bases of the junction left unmatched. Germline-derived CDR1 and CDR2 are LGHNA and YSLEER. CDR3: CASSQSRDRTYEQYF. CDR3 coding DNA: TGCGCCAGCAGCCAAAGTCGGGACAGAACCTACGAGCAGTACTTC.

This clonotype has at least ten counts. The rearrangement joins TRBV10-2 to TRBJ1-1, with D possibly matching TRBD1 (5 bases). Germline CDR1 reads WSHSY; CDR2 reads SAAADI. The V gene lost 4 bases and the J gene lost 4 bases, with 13 bases spanning the gap. The CDR3 spans 14 residues. Here the CDR3 reads CASSGGTRGTEAFF. The DNA of the CDR3 is TGCGCCAGCAGTGGTGGCACGAGGGGCACTGAAGCTTTCTTT.

As for this clonotype: At one end, the junction sequence differs from germline, possibly due to a read error. This chain uses TRBV7-8 with TRBJ1-4, with D maybe TRBD1 (5 bases). There are 16 residues in the CDR3. From germline, CDR1 is SGHVS and CDR2 FQNEAQ. CDR3 bases: TGCGCCAGCAGCCTACCGCAGGGAGCAACTAATGAAAAACTGTTTTTT. Translating it yields CASSLPQGATNEKLFF.

The genes are TRBV4-2 and TRBJ1-2; D is undetermined. CDR3 length equals 13 residues. Germline values: CDR1 LGHNA, CDR2 YNFKEQ. With 3 bases removed from V and 1 base from J, the gap between germline ends came to 6 bases. The CDR3 is CASSHFSNYGYTF. DNA of the CDR3: TGTGCCAGCAGCCACTTCAGTAACTATGGCTACACCTTC.

This chain links TRBV2 with TRBJ2-7; D gene unclear. The CDR3 is 15 amino acids. From germline, CDR1 is SNHLY and CDR2 FYNNEI. Trimming removed 1 base from V and 5 bases from J, with 15 bases in between. CDR3 in DNA: TGTGCCAGCAGTGAAGACGGTACAGTCCCCCACGAGCAGTACTTC. Residues: CASSEDGTVPHEQYF.

The chain is built from TRBV20-1 and TRBJ2-1; 12 bases agree with TRBD2. Germline CDR1 reads DFQATT; CDR2 reads SNEGSKA (reference sequence). The J segment lost 0 bases and the V segment lost 8 bases, leaving 5 bases of the junction unmatched. The CDR3 is made up of 15 amino acids. The chain's CDR3 is CSTQLAGGSYNEQFF. The CDR3 DNA follows: TGCAGTACCCAACTAGCGGGGGGCTCCTACAATGAGCAGTTCTTC.

The gene calls are TRBV11-2 and TRBJ2-2; 9 bases match TRBD2. Germline V lookup: CDR1 SGHAT, CDR2 FQNNGV. The J segment lost 9 bases and the V segment lost 3 bases, leaving 2 bases of the junction unmatched. The CDR3 contains 13 residues. CDR3 sequence reads: CASSLREGRELFF. The CDR3 DNA is TGTGCCAGCAGCTTGCGGGAGGGTAGGGAGCTGTTTTTT.

The chain uses TRBV10-3 and TRBJ1-2; D is uncertain. CDR1 is ENHRY and CDR2 is SYGVKD in the germline V gene. V lost 6 bases, J lost 7 bases, and 12 bases lay in between. The CDR3 extends over 12 amino acids. CDR3 loop: CAISVSGGGYTF. CDR3 bases: TGTGCCATCAGCGTATCGGGAGGTGGCTACACCTTC.

This clonotype appeared a few times. The rearrangement uses TRBV4-3 and TRBJ1-4; D unclear. This CDR3 comprises 16 residues. V was pared by 0 bases and J by 4 bases, with 12 bases between. Germline V gene sequence: CDR1 LGHNA, CDR2 YSLEER. This chain's CDR3 is CASSQEPRWNNEKLFF. CDR3 sequence (DNA): TGCGCCAGCAGCCAAGAACCCCGATGGAATAATGAAAAACTGTTTTTT.

In this sample, this clonotype turned up many times. This sequence joins TRBV10-2 and TRBJ2-7; 10 nucleotides align to TRBD1. V dropped 6 bases and J dropped 6; count of bases not matched to a gene: 5. This CDR3 has 13 amino acids. Germline values: CDR1 WSHSY, CDR2 SAAADI. CDR3 in DNA: TGCGCCAGCAGGGGGACAGGGGTAGGCGAGCAGTACTTC. This gives the protein CASRGTGVGEQYF.

The rearrangement uses TRBV7-8 and TRBJ1-5; tentatively, D is TRBD1 (5 bases). This CDR3 is 15 amino acids long. Between the trimmed V and J ends, which lost 5 bases and 8 bases, there was a span of 19 bases. Germline assignment: CDR1 SGHVS and CDR2 FQNEAQ. The CDR3 DNA reads TGTGCCAGCAGCCCCATGGGGGGATCGATGGAGCCCCAGCATTTT. Protein product: CASSPMGGSMEPQHF.